Presented here are 8 T cell receptor beta chains from one specimen sequenced in a study of T cells in Graves' hyperthyroidism and ophthalmopathy. RNA transcripts yielded amplified TCR beta CDR3 regions. First-round RT-PCR of the TCR CDR3 relied on the HTBI primer set. In TCRdb, the multiplex PCR reads were re-called with MiXCR into one record per CDR3 protein. The table records 690,000 or so distinct CDR3 sequences, around 19% of them present only once. Sequencing input: blood. These receptors were obtained from a woman aged 50 to 60 with Graves' hyperthyroidism that later progressed to Graves' ophthalmopathy.

This clonotype was recorded at least ten times. The rearrangement uses TRBV11-2 and TRBJ2-7; a possible D gene is TRBD1 (5 bases). V was clipped by 2 bases and J by 3 bases, with 17 bases between them. The CDR3 extends over 16 amino acids. CDR1 and CDR2 from the germline V gene are SGHAT and FQNNGV. The DNA for the CDR3 is TGTGCCAGCAGCTTAATAGTAGTCGGTCAGGGCTACGAGCAGTACTTC. Residues: CASSLIVVGQGYEQYF. Complete variable domain (other parts from reference TRBV11-2 and TRBJ2-7): EAGVAQSPRYKIIEKRQSVAFWCNPISGHATLYWYQQILGQGPKLLIQFQNNGVVDDSQLPKDRFSAERLKGVDSTLKIQPAKLEDSAVYLCASSLIVVGQGYEQYFGPGTRLTVT.

This clonotype was observed once. The genes are TRBV3-1 and TRBJ2-3; 7 nucleotides match TRBD2. This CDR3 contains 14 residues. V dropped 6 bases and J dropped 1; count of bases not matched to a gene: 4. Germline-derived CDR1 and CDR2 are LGHDT and YNNKEL (reference sequence). The CDR3 reads CASRSAGGTDTQYF. CDR3 DNA sequence: TGTGCCAGCAGATCGGCGGGGGGCACAGATACGCAGTATTTT.

The CDR3 DNA follows: TGTGCCAGCAGCACCAGGACAGGGGGCGCGGAGCAGTTCTTC. Protein sequence: CASSTRTGGAEQFF. The V call is TRBV9, the J call TRBJ2-1, with 11 bases lining up with TRBD1. CDR3 length equals 14 residues. With 4 bases clipped from V and 10 bases from J, the junction kept 7 bases outside the gene matches. CDR1 is SGDLS and CDR2 is YYNGEE in the germline V gene.

With respect to this clonotype: A much larger clone lies one base from this, so it may be a read error. As the CDR3 is not closed by the conserved phenylalanine or tryptophan, this likely results from a read error. V is TRBV10-3 and J is TRBJ2-5, with TRBD1 identical over 12 bases. V lost 4 bases and J lost 4; bases outside the gene matches: 7. Germline lookup yields CDR1 ENHRY and CDR2 SYGVKD. The length of the CDR3 is 16 residues. CDR3 residues: CAISVEGTGGRETQYS. DNA of the CDR3: TGTGCCATCAGTGTAGAAGGGACAGGGGGCAGAGAGACCCAGTACTCC.

The rearrangement links TRBV6-1 to TRBJ2-3, with 8 bases aligning to TRBD2. The V and J ends lost 6 bases and 1 base, in that order; junction bases with no gene match: 9. CDR1 and CDR2 from the germline V gene are MNHNS and SASEGT. The CDR3 has 16 amino acids. CDR3 loop: CASSRRETSGTDTQYF. The DNA for the CDR3 is TGTGCCAGCAGCCGAAGGGAGACTAGCGGCACAGATACGCAGTATTTT.

The sample holds many counts of this clonotype. The chain uses TRBV3-1 and TRBJ1-3; D remains unclear. V lost 4 bases to trimming and J lost 0 bases, with 7 bases between them. The CDR3 is 14 residues long. Per germline, CDR1 LGHDT and CDR2 YNNKEL (reference sequence). In nucleotides, the CDR3 is TGTGCCAGCAGCCGACGAGGCTCTGGAAACACCATATATTTT. Translated, it gives CASSRRGSGNTIYF.

This sequence joins TRBV29-1 and TRBJ1-5; D is undetermined. Trimming left V 3 bases short and J 3 bases short, with 6 bases between. This CDR3 has 12 residues. Germline lookup yields CDR1 SQVTM and CDR2 ANQGSEA. CDR3 in DNA: TGCAGCGTTGAGGTCGACAATCAGCCCCAGCATTTT. The encoded protein is CSVEVDNQPQHF.

CDR3 loop: CASSPNRGRGETQYF. For the CDR3, the DNA is TGTGCCAGCAGCCCTAACAGGGGGCGAGGAGAGACCCAGTACTTC. The chain combines TRBV9 with TRBJ2-5; 9 nucleotides agree with TRBD1. Trimming cost V 4 bases and J 4 bases; bases outside gene matches: 8. Germline CDR1 SGDLS, CDR2 YYNGEE. The CDR3 loop spans 15 amino acids.